The 20 T cell receptor beta chains in this list originate from one sample, sequenced in a study of T-cell reconstitution after alpha-beta-depleted transplantation in children. Unique molecular identifiers were used in preparing the TCRbeta library. TCRdb re-called the PCR reads with MiXCR, one entry per CDR3 protein. The sample lists 400,000 to 500,000 distinct CDR3 sequences; 11% were seen once. Here the sequenced sample was PBMCs from the stem cell graft donor, taken from the stem cell graft. The receptor set was obtained from a human donor who donated a stem cell graft to a child with acute myeloid leukemia.

The V gene is TRBV7-2, the J gene TRBJ1-2; D possibly corresponds to TRBD1 (6 bases). There are 16 residues in the CDR3. The V end was cut by 1 base, the J end by 2 bases, with 14 bases between. Germline V CDR1 and CDR2: SGHTA, FQGNSA. In DNA, the CDR3 is TGTGCCAGCAGCTTAGGGCGGACGACAGGAAACTATGGCTACACCTTC. Residues: CASSLGRTTGNYGYTF.

This clonotype was detected only a few times. CDR3 region: CAIGKGDGNQPQHF. The DNA for the CDR3 is TGTGCCATCGGAAAGGGTGACGGCAATCAGCCCCAGCATTTT. V usage is TRBV10-3 and J usage is TRBJ1-5; D ambiguous. CDR3 size: 14 residues. The germline V gene encodes CDR1 ENHRY and CDR2 SYGVKD. V lost 8 bases and J 2 bases, leaving 13 bases between the germline ends.

The chain has TRBV20-1 and TRBJ2-3, with 13 bases aligning to TRBD2. V lost 1 base and J lost 7; bases outside the gene matches: 11. This CDR3 region has 17 residues. The germline CDR1 and CDR2 sequences are DFQATT and SNEGSKA (reference sequence). CDR3 nucleotide sequence: TGCAGTGCTAGAGTGGCCTTCCGACTAGCGGGAGGTCATACGCAGTATTTT. Encoded protein: CSARVAFRLAGGHTQYF.

In DNA form, the CDR3 reads TGCAGCGTTGAACGCGGACTAAGCGGCTACACCTTC. Residues: CSVERGLSGYTF. The V and J genes are TRBV29-1 and TRBJ1-2; no clear D. Per the germline V gene, CDR1 is SQVTM and CDR2 is ANQGSEA. The CDR3 sequence is 12 residues long. V shed 2 bases and J shed 8 bases, with 12 bases lying between them.

This clonotype has at least ten counts. The chain has TRBV20-1 and TRBJ2-5; no definite D call. Per germline, CDR1 DFQATT and CDR2 SNEGSKA (reference sequence). V was clipped by 3 bases and J by 4 bases, with 21 bases between them. This CDR3 is 16 amino acids long. The CDR3 sequence: CSASPPGPRNRETQYF. CDR3 in DNA: TGCAGTGCTAGCCCCCCAGGACCCCGTAACAGAGAGACCCAGTACTTC.

This clonotype has a count of ten or more. The CDR3 is CASSQDLGTTDTQYF. The CDR3 nucleotides read TGTGCCAGCAGCCAAGACCTGGGGACCACAGATACGCAGTATTTT. This chain joins TRBV3-1 and TRBJ2-3; either TRBD1 or TRBD2 may supply D (5 bases each). The V gene's germline CDR1 is LGHDT and CDR2 YNNKEL (reference sequence). Between the trimmed V and J ends, which lost 0 bases and 2 bases, there was a span of 9 bases. The CDR3 is 15 residues long.

This clonotype was detected only a few times. The J gene is TRBJ2-6, the V gene TRBV29-1, with a weak D call TRBD1 (6 bases). The CDR3 is 13 amino acids. CDR1 and CDR2 (germline): SQVTM, ANQGSEA. Trimming removed 4 bases from V and 4 bases from J, with 8 bases in between. This CDR3 is CSVAGDGANVLTF. The CDR3 bases are TGCAGCGTTGCAGGGGACGGGGCCAACGTCCTGACTTTC.

The chain recombines TRBV4-1 with TRBJ2-1; unclear D gene. The CDR3 contains 15 residues. V lost 4 bases and J 0 bases, leaving 10 bases between the germline ends. Germline loops: CDR1 MGHRA, CDR2 YSYEKL. The CDR3, as DNA: TGCGCCAGCAGCCGAGAGGTTAGCTCCTACAATGAGCAGTTCTTC. This sequence encodes CASSREVSSYNEQFF.

The table lists this clonotype with many counts. This chain links TRBV20-1 with TRBJ2-7; 8 nucleotides agree with TRBD1. CDR3 length equals 13 residues. Trimming removed 5 bases from V and 4 bases from J; junction bases left unmatched: 7. Germline CDR1 is DFQATT and CDR2 is SNEGSKA (reference sequence). The CDR3 protein is CSAGGDRGYEQYF. The CDR3 DNA follows: TGCAGTGCTGGGGGCGACAGGGGTTACGAGCAGTACTTC.

This clonotype was seen repeatedly, ten times or more. The chain joins TRBV12-3 or TRBV12-4 to TRBJ1-5; D is perhaps TRBD1 (6 bases). V lost 6 bases, J lost 2 bases, and 11 bases lay in between. The CDR3 is 14 residues long. The CDR3 DNA follows: TGTGCCAGCAGCGTACAGGGTGGCAATCAGCCCCAGCATTTT. Protein product: CASSVQGGNQPQHF.

The V call is TRBV20-1, the J call TRBJ2-7; tentative D call: TRBD2 (5 bases). This CDR3 region has 11 residues. The V gene's germline CDR1 is DFQATT and CDR2 SNEGSKA (reference sequence). V was trimmed by 5 bases and J by 5 bases, leaving 10 bases between them. CDR3 residues: CSALRVNEQYF. CDR3 sequence (DNA): TGCAGTGCTCTGCGGGTGAACGAGCAGTACTTC.

In this sample, this clonotype turned up a few times. The chain is built from TRBV3-1 and TRBJ1-3, with no clear D. Germline values: CDR1 LGHDT, CDR2 YNNKEL (reference sequence). The CDR3 extends over 15 amino acids. The V gene lost 1 base and the J gene lost 2 bases, with 9 bases spanning the gap. In nucleotides, the CDR3 is TGTGCCAGCAGCCAAGGACGCCTTACTGGAAACACCATATATTTT. Its translation: CASSQGRLTGNTIYF.

This clonotype was found a few times. The chain combines TRBV27 with TRBJ2-7; 9 positions agree with TRBD2. Germline assignment: CDR1 MNHEY and CDR2 SMNVEV (reference sequence). The CDR3 runs 17 residues. The J segment lost 4 bases and the V segment lost 1 base, leaving 11 bases of the junction unmatched. The CDR3 region has the DNA TGTGCCAGCAGTTTATTGAGTAGCGGGAGAATCCCGTACGAGCAGTACTTC. This codes for CASSLLSSGRIPYEQYF.

The chain combines TRBV20-1 with TRBJ2-1, with 11 bases identical to TRBD2. The CDR3 is made up of 14 amino acids. The J segment lost 7 bases and the V segment lost 5 bases, leaving 7 bases of the junction unmatched. Per germline, CDR1 DFQATT and CDR2 SNEGSKA (reference sequence). The chain's CDR3 is CSAQTSGAPNEQFF. The CDR3 nucleotides read TGCAGTGCTCAGACTAGCGGGGCTCCGAATGAGCAGTTCTTC.

This clonotype has more than one count but fewer than ten. One junction end disagrees with the germline gene, perhaps due to a read error. The gene calls are TRBV7-6 and TRBJ2-3; 8 bases are a match to TRBD2. The CDR3 spans 14 residues. CDR1 is SGHVS and CDR2 is FNYEAQ in the germline V gene. The CDR3 reads CASSSPTSDRQIRF. The CDR3 DNA is TGTGCCAGCAGCTCCCCGACTAGCGACCGTCAGATACGGTTT.

Written as DNA, the CDR3 is TGCGCCAGCAGGGATCAGACAGGGAGCACTGAAGCTTTCTTT. This codes for CASRDQTGSTEAFF. This chain connects TRBV5-1 to TRBJ1-1; 7 bases line up with TRBD1. V lost 5 bases, J lost 4 bases, and 8 bases stayed unmatched. CDR1 is SGHRS and CDR2 is YFSETQ in the germline V gene. This CDR3 region has 14 residues.

This sequence joins TRBV20-1 and TRBJ2-6; D might be TRBD1 or TRBD2, each matching 5 bases. V was cut by 5 bases and J by 0 bases, with 20 bases left in between. This CDR3 comprises 18 residues. Germline assignment: CDR1 DFQATT and CDR2 SNEGSKA (reference sequence). This chain's CDR3 is CSAEPLGESGSGANVLTF. Here the CDR3 DNA reads TGCAGTGCTGAGCCCCTGGGGGAATCTGGCTCTGGGGCCAACGTCCTGACTTTC.

The sample holds many counts of this clonotype. The chain recombines TRBV29-1 with TRBJ2-3; 13 nucleotides agree with TRBD2. CDR1 is SQVTM, CDR2 ANQGSEA, per germline. With V trimmed by 6 bases and J by 5 bases, 11 bases remained unmatched. The CDR3 covers 16 residues. The CDR3: CSVSGTSGTGGDTQYF. CDR3 DNA sequence: TGCAGCGTGTCCGGGACTAGCGGGACTGGAGGAGATACGCAGTATTTT.

This clonotype was observed a few times. The rearrangement links TRBV30 to TRBJ2-2; perhaps TRBD2 as D (7 bases). The CDR3 has 14 residues. V lost 5 bases and J 3 bases, leaving 13 bases between the germline ends. Germline V CDR1 and CDR2: GTSNPN, SVGIG (reference sequence). The CDR3 protein is CAWRGDTDTGELFF. The CDR3, as DNA: TGTGCCTGGCGGGGGGACACCGACACCGGGGAGCTGTTTTTT.

This clonotype has more than one count but fewer than ten. CDR3 nucleotides: TGTGCCACCAGCAGAGATCTGAGCTCCTACAATGAGCAGTTCTTC. Protein: CATSRDLSSYNEQFF. The chain has TRBV15 and TRBJ2-1; no clear D. Trimming stripped 0 bases from V and 0 bases from J, with 6 bases between. This CDR3 is 15 amino acids long. Germline lookup yields CDR1 LNHNV and CDR2 YYDKDF (reference sequence). Supplemented by reference TRBV15 and TRBJ2-1, the full variable domain reads DAMVIQNPRYQVTQFGKPVTLSCSQTLNHNVMYWYQQKSSQAPKLLFHYYDKDFNNEADTPDNFQSRRPNTSFCFLDIRSPGLGDTAMYLCATSRDLSSYNEQFFGPGTRLTVL.